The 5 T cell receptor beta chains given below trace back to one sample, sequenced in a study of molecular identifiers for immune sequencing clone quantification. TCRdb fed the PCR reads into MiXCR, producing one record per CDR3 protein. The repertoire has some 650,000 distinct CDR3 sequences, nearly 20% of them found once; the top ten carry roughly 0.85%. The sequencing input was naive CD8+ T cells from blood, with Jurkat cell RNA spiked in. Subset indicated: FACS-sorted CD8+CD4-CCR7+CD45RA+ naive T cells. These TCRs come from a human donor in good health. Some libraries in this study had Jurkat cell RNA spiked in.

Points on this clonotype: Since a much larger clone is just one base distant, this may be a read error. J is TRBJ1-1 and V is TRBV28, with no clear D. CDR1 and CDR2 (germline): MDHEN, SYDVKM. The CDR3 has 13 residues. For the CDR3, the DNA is TGTGCCGGCAGCGAGATAATGAACACTGAAGCTTTCTTT. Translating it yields CAGSEIMNTEAFF. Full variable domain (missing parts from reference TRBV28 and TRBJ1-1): DVKVTQSSRYLVKRTGEKVFLECVQDMDHENMFWYRQDPGLGLRLIYFSYDVKMKEKGDIPEGYSVSREKKERFSLILESASTNQTSMYLCAGSEIMNTEAFFGQGTRLTVV.

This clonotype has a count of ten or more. The CDR3 DNA reads as TGTGCCAGCAGCCAAGATCAGGGTCCCAATCAGCCCCAGCATTTT. Translated: CASSQDQGPNQPQHF. The chain combines TRBV4-2 with TRBJ1-5, with D possibly being TRBD1 (5 bases). The CDR3 consists of 15 residues. Trimming pared 0 bases from V and 3 bases from J, leaving 9 bases between. Germline assignment: CDR1 LGHNA and CDR2 YNFKEQ.

The chain's CDR3 is CASRFTGGDYGYTF. The CDR3 region has the DNA TGTGCCAGCAGATTCACAGGGGGCGACTATGGCTACACCTTC. The chain couples TRBV5-4 to TRBJ1-2; 9 nucleotides align to TRBD1. The CDR3 runs 14 residues. The V segment lost 5 bases and the J segment 3 bases; nucleotides outside the gene matches: 5. Germline CDR1 and CDR2: SGHNT and YYREEE (reference sequence).

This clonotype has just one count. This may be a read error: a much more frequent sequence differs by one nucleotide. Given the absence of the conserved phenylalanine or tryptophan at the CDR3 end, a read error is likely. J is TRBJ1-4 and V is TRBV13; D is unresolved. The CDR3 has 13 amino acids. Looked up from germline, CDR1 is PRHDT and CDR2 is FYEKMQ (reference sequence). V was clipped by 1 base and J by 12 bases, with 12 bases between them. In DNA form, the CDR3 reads TGTGCCAGCAGCTTAGTCGTGGTTGGGGAACTGTTTCTT. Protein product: CASSLVVVGELFL.

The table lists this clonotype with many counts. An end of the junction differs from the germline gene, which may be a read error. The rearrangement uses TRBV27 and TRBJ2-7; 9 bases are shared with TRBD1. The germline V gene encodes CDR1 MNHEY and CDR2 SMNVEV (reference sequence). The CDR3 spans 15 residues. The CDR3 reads CASSLTGQGNYEQYF. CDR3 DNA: TGCGCCAGCAGCCTAACAGGACAGGGGAACTACGAGCAGTACTTC.